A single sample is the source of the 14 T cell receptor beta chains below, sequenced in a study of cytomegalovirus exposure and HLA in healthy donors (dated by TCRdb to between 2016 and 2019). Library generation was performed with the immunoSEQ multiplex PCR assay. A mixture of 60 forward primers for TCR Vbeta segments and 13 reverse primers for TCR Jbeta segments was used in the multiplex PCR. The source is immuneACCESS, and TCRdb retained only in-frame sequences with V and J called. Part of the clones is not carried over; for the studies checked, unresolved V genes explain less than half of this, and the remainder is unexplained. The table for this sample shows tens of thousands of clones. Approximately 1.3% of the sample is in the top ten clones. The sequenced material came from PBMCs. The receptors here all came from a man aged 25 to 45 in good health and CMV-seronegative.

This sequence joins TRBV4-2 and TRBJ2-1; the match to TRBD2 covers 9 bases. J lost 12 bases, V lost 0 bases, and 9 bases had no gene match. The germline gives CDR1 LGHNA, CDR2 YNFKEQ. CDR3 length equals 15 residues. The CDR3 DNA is TGTGCCAGCAGCCAAGATAAGCCTAGCGGGAAGTCGCAGTTCTTC. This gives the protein CASSQDKPSGKSQFF.

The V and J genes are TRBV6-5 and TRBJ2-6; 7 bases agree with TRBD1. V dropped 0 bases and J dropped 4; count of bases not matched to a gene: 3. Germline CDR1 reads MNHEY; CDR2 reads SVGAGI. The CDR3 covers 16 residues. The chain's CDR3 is CASSYSKGAGANVLTF. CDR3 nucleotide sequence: TGTGCCAGCAGTTACTCAAAGGGGGCGGGGGCCAACGTCCTGACTTTC.

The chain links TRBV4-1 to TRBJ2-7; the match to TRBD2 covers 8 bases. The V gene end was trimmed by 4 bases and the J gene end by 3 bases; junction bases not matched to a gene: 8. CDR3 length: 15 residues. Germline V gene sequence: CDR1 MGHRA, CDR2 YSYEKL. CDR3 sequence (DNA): TGCGCCAGCAGCCCTATAGGACTAGCCGTCTACGAGCAGTACTTC. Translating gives CASSPIGLAVYEQYF.

The CDR3 here is CATSRTSGRRGELFF. In DNA form, the CDR3 reads TGTGCCACGTCACGGACTAGCGGGAGGAGAGGGGAGCTGTTTTTT. The V call is TRBV11-2, the J call TRBJ2-2, with 14 bases fitting TRBD2. The J segment lost 8 bases and the V segment lost 10 bases, leaving 9 bases of the junction unmatched. Germline V gene lookup returns CDR1 SGHAT and CDR2 FQNNGV. This CDR3 has 15 amino acids.

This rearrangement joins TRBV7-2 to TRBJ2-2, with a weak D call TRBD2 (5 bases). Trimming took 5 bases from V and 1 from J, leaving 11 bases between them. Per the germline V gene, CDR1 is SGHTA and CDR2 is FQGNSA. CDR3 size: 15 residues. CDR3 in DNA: TGTGCCAGCAGCCCCCTGGCGGGGAACACCGGGGAGCTGTTTTTT. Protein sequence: CASSPLAGNTGELFF.

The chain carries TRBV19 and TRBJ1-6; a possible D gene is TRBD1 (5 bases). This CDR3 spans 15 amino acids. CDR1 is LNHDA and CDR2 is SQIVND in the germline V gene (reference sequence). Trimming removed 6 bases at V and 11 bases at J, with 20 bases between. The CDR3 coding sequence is TGTGCCAGTAGAGCGGACGGGGGTAGTAGGACACCCCTCCACTTT. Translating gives CASRADGGSRTPLHF.

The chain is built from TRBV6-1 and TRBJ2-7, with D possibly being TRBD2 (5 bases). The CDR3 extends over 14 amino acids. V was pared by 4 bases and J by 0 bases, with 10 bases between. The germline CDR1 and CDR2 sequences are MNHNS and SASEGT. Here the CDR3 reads CASSGKGSSYEQYF. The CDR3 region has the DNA TGTGCCAGCAGTGGAAAAGGGAGCTCCTACGAGCAGTACTTC.

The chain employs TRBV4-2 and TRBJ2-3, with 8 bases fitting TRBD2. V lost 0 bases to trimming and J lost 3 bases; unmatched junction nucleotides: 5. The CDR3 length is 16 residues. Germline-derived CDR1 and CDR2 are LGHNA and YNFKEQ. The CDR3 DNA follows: TGTGCCAGCAGCCAAGAAAGCGGGAGTGGGACAGATACGCAGTATTTT. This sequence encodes CASSQESGSGTDTQYF.

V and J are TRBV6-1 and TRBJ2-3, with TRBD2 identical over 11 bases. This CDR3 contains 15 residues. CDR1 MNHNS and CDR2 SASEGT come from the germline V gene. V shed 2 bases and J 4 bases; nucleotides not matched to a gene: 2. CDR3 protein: CASSELAGGADTQYF. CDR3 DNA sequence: TGTGCCAGCAGTGAACTAGCGGGAGGCGCAGATACGCAGTATTTT.

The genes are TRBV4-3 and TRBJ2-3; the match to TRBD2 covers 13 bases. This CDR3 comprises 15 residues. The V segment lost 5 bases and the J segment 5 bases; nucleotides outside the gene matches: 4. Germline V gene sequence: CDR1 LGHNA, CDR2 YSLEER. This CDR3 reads CASSGTSGMGDTQYF. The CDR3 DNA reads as TGCGCCAGCAGCGGGACTAGCGGGATGGGAGATACGCAGTATTTT.

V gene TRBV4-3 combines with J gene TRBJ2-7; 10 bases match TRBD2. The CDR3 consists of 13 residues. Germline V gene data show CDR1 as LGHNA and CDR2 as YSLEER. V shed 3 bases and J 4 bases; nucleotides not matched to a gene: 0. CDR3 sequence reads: CASSQGLAYEQYF. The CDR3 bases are TGCGCCAGCAGCCAGGGACTAGCGTACGAGCAGTACTTC.

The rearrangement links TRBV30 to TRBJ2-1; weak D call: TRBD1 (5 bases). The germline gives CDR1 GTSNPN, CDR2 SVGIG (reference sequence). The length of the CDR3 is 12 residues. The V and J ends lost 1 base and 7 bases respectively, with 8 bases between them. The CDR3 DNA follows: TGTGCCTGGAGTGCTCAGGGAAATGAGCAGTTCTTC. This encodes CAWSAQGNEQFF.

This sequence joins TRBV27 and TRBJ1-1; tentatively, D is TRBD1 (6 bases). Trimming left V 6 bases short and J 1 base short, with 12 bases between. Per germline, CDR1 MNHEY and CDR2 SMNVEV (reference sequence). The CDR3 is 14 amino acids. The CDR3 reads CASRYRAPNTEAFF. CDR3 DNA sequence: TGTGCCAGCAGGTACAGGGCCCCGAACACTGAAGCTTTCTTT.

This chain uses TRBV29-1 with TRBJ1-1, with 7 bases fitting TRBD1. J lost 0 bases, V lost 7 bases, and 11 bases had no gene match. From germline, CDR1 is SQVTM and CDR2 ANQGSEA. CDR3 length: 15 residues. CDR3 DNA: TGCAGCGGACAGGGAGGATGGGCTATGAACACTGAAGCTTTCTTT. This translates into CSGQGGWAMNTEAFF.